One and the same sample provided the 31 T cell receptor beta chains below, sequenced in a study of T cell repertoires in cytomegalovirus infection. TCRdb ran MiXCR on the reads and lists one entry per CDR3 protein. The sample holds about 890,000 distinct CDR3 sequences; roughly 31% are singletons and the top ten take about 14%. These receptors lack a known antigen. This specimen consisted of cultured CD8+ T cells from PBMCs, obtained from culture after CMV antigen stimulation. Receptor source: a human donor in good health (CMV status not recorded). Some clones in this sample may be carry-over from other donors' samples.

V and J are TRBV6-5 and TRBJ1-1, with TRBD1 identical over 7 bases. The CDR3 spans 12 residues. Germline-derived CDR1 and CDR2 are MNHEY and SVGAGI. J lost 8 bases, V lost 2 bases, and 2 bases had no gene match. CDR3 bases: TGTGCCAGCAGTTACGGGACAGCCGAAGCTTTCTTT. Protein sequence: CASSYGTAEAFF.

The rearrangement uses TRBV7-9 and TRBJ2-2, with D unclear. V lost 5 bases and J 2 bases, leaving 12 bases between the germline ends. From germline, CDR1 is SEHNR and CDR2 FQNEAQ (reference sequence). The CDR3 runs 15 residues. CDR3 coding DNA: TGTGCCAGCAGCCCACGAATTGGCAACACCGGGGAGCTGTTTTTT. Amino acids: CASSPRIGNTGELFF. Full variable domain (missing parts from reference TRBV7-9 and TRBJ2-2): DTGVSQNPRHKITKRGQNVTFRCDPISEHNRLYWYRQTLGQGPEFLTYFQNEAQLEKSRLLSDRFSAERPKGSFSTLEIQRTEQGDSAMYLCASSPRIGNTGELFFGEGSRLTVL.

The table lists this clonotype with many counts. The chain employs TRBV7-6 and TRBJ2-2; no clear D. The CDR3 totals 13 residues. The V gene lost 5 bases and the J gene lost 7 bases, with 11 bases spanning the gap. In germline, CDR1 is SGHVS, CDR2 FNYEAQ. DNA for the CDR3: TGTGCCAGCAGCCATGGGTTGAACGGGGAGCTGTTTTTT. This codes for CASSHGLNGELFF.

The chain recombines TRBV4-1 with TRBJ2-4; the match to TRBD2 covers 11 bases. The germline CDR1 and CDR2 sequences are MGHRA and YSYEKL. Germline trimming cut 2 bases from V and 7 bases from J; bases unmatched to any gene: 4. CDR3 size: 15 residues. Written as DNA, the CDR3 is TGCGCCAGCAGCCAACTTAGCGGGGGGGCTAACATTCAGTACTTC. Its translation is CASSQLSGGANIQYF.

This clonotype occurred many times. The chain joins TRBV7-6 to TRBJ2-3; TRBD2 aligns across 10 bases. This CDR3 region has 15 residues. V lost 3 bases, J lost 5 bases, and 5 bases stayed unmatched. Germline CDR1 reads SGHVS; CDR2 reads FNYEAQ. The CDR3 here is CASSFLAGAGDTQYF. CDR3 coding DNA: TGTGCCAGCAGCTTCCTAGCGGGGGCCGGAGATACGCAGTATTTT.

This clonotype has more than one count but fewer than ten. The CDR3 DNA follows: TGTGCCAGCAGCACCTATTCGGACCGCCAAGAGACCCAGTACTTC. It yields the protein CASSTYSDRQETQYF. The chain joins TRBV7-9 to TRBJ2-5; D unclear. Germline V gene lookup returns CDR1 SEHNR and CDR2 FQNEAQ (reference sequence). V was trimmed by 5 bases and J by 1 base, leaving 14 bases between them. CDR3 length equals 15 residues.

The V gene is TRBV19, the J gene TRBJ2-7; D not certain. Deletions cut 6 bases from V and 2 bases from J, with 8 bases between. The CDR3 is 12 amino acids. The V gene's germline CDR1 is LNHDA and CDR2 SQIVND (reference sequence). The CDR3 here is CASSGRPYEQYF. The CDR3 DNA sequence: TGTGCCAGTAGCGGCAGACCCTACGAGCAGTACTTC.

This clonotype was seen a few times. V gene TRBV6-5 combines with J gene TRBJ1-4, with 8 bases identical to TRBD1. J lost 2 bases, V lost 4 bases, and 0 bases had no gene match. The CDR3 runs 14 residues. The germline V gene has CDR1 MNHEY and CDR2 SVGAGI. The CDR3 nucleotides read TGTGCCAGCAGTTGGACAGGGACTAATGAAAAACTGTTTTTT. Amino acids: CASSWTGTNEKLFF.

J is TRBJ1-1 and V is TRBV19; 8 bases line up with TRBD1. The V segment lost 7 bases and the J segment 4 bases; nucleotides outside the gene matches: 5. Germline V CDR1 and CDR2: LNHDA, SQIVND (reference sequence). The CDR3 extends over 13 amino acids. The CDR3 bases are TGTGCCAGTAAGGGCAGGGGGCTCACTGAAGCTTTCTTT. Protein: CASKGRGLTEAFF.

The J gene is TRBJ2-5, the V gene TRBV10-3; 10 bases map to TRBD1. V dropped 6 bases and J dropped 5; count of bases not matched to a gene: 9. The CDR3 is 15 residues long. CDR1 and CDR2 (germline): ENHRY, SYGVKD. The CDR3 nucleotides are TGTGCCATCAGGGATTACGACAGGGGGCAGGAGACCCAGTACTTC. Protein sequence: CAIRDYDRGQETQYF.

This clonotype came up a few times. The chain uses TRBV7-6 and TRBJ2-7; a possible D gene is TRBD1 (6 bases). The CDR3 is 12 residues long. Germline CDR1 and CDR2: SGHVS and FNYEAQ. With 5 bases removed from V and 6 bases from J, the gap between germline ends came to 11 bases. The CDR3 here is CASSKTGSEQYF. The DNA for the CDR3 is TGTGCCAGCAGCAAAACAGGGAGCGAGCAGTACTTC.

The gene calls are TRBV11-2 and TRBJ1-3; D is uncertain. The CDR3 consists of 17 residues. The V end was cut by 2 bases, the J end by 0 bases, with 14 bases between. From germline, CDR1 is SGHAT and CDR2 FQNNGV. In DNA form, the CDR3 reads TGTGCCAGCAGCTTATGGGTCCGGGAACCCTCTGGAAACACCATATATTTT. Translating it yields CASSLWVREPSGNTIYF.

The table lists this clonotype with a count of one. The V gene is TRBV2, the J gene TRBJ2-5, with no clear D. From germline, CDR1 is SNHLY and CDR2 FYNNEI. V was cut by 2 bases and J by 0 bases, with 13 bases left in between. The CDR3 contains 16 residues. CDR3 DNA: TGTGCCAGCAGTGAAAGCCCATACCAGTACCAAGAGACCCAGTACTTC. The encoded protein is CASSESPYQYQETQYF.

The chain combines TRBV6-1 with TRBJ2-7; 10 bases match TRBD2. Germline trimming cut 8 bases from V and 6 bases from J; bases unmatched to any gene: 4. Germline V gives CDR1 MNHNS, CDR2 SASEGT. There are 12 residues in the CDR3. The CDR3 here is CASVSGGGEQYV. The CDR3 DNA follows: TGTGCCAGCGTGAGCGGGGGGGGCGAGCAGTACGTC.

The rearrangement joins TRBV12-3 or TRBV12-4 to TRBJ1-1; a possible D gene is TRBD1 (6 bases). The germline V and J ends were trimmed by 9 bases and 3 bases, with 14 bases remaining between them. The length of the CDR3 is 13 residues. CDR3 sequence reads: CASYREIDTEAFF. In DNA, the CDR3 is TGTGCCAGTTACAGGGAAATCGACACTGAAGCTTTCTTT.

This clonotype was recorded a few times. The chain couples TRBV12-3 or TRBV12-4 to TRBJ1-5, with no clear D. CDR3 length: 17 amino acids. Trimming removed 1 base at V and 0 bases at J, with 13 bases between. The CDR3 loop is CASSLGFSPDSNQPQHF. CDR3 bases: TGTGCCAGCAGTTTAGGTTTCTCCCCAGATAGCAATCAGCCCCAGCATTTT.

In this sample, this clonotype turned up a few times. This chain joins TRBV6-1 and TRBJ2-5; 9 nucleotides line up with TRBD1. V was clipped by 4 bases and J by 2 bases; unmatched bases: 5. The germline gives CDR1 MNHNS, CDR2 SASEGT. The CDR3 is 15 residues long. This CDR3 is CASSGAGTGQETQYF. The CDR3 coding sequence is TGTGCCAGCAGTGGAGCCGGGACAGGGCAAGAGACCCAGTACTTC.

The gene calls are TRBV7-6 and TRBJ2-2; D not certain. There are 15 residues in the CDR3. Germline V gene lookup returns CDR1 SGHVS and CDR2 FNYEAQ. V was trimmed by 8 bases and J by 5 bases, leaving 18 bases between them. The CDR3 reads CASRLGGLGTGELFF. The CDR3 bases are TGTGCCAGCCGGCTTGGCGGCCTCGGGACCGGGGAGCTGTTTTTT.

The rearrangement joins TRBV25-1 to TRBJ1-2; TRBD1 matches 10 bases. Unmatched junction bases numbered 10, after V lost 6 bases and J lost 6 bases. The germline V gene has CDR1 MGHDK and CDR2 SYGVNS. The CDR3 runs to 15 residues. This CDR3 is CASSRRVTGGDGYTF. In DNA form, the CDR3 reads TGTGCCAGCAGCCGAAGAGTGACAGGGGGCGATGGCTACACCTTC.

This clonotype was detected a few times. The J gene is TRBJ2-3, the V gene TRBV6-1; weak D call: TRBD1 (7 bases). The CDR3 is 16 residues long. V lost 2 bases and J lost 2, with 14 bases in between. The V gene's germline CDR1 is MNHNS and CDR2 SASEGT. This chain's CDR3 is CASSERRGTVTDTQYF. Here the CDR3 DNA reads TGTGCCAGCAGTGAAAGGAGGGGGACAGTCACAGATACGCAGTATTTT.

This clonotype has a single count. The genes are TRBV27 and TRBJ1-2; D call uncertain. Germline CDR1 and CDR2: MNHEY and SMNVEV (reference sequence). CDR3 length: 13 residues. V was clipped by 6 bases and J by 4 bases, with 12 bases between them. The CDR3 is CASSPVLPYGYTF. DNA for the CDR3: TGTGCCAGCAGCCCAGTTCTACCCTATGGCTACACCTTC.

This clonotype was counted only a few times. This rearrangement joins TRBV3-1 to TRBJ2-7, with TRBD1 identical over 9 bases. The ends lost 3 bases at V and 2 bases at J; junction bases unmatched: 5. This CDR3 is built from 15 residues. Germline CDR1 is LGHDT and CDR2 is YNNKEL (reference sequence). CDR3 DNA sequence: TGTGCCAGCAGCCACCCGGGACAGGGAACCTACGAGCAGTACTTC. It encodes CASSHPGQGTYEQYF.

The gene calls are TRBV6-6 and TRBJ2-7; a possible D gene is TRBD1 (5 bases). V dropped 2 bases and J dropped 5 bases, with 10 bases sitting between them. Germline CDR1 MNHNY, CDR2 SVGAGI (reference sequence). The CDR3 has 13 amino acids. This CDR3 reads CASSYRGPHEQYF. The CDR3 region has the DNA TGTGCCAGCAGTTACAGGGGCCCCCACGAGCAGTACTTC.

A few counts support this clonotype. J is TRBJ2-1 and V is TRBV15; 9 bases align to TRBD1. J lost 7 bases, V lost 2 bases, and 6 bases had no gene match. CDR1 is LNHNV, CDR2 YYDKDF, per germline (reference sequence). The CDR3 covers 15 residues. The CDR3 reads CATSRRQGGVNEQFF. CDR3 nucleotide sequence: TGTGCCACCAGCAGACGACAGGGGGGGGTTAATGAGCAGTTCTTC.

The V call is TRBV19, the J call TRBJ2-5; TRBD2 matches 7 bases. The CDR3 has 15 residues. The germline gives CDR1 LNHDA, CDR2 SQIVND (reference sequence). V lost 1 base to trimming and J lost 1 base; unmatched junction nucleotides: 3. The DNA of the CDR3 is TGTGCCAGTAGTATAGGGACTAGGGTCCAAGAGACCCAGTACTTC. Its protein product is CASSIGTRVQETQYF.

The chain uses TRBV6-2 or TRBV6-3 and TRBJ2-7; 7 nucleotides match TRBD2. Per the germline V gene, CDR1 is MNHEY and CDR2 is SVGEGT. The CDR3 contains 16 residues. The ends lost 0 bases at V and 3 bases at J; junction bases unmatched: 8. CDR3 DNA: TGTGCCAGCAGTTACTCAGGGAGGGATCGGAGCTACGAGCAGTACGTC. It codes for CASSYSGRDRSYEQYV.

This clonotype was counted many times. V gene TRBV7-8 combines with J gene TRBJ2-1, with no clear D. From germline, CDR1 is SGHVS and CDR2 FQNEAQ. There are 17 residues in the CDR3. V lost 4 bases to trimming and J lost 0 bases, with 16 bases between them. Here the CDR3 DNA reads TGTGCCAGCAGCTCTTACGGGTACCAGAGCTCCTACAATGAGCAGTTCTTC. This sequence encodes CASSSYGYQSSYNEQFF.

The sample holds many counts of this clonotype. The CDR3 DNA sequence: TGTGCCAGCAGCTTAGTGGGGGGGGTCTTCACCGGGGAGCTGTTTTTT. As protein: CASSLVGGVFTGELFF. The chain uses TRBV7-2 and TRBJ2-2; TRBD2 agrees at 7 bases. The V segment lost 1 base and the J segment 4 bases; nucleotides outside the gene matches: 6. CDR1 is SGHTA and CDR2 is FQGNSA in the germline V gene. The CDR3 spans 16 residues.

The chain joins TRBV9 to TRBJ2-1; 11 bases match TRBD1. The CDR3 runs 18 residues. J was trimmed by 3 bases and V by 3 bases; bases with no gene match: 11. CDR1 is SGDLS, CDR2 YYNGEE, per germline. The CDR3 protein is CASSGTGGAESYYNEQFF. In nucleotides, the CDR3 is TGTGCCAGCAGCGGGACAGGGGGCGCCGAATCCTACTACAATGAGCAGTTCTTC.

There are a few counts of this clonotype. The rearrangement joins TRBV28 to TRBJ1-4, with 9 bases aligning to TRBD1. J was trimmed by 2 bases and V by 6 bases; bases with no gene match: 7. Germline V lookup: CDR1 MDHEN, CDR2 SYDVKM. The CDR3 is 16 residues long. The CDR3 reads CASRQGALRTNEKLFF. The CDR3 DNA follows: TGTGCCAGCAGACAGGGGGCCCTGAGGACTAATGAAAAACTGTTTTTT.

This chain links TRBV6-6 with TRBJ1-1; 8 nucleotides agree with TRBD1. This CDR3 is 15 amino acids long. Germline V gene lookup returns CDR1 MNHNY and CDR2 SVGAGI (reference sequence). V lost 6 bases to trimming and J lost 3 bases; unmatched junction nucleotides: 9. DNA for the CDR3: TGTGCCAGCAGACCTATGGACAGGGCTGACACTGAAGCTTTCTTT. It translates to CASRPMDRADTEAFF.